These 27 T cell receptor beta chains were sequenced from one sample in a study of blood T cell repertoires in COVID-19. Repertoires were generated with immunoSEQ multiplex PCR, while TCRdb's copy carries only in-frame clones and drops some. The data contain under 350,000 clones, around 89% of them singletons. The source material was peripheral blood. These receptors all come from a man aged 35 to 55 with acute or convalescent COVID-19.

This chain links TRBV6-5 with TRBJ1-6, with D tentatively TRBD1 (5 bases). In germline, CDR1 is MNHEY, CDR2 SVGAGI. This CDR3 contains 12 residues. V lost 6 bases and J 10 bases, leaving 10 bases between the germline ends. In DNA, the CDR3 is TGTGCCAGCAGATTACAGGCGTCACCCCTCCACTTT. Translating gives CASRLQASPLHF.

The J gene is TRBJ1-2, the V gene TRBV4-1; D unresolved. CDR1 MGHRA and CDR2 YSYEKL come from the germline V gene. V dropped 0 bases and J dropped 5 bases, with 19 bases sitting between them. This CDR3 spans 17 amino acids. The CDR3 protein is CASSQDSLMTHLYGYTF. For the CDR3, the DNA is TGCGCCAGCAGCCAAGATAGTCTTATGACACACCTTTATGGCTACACCTTC.

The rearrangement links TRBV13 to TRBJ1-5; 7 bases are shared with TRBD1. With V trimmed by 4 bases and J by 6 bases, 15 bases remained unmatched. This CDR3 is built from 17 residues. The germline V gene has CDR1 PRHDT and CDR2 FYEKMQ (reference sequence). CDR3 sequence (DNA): TGTGCCAGCAGCTCGGCAGGACAGGAGGGCATAGGTCAGCCCCAGCATTTT. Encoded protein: CASSSAGQEGIGQPQHF.

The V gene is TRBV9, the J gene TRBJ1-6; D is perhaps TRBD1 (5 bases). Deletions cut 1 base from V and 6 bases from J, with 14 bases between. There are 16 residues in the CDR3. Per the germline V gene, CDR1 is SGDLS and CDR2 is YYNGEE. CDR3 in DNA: TGTGCCAGCAGCGTATTTTCAGGGCCTTCTAATTCACCCCTCCACTTT. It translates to CASSVFSGPSNSPLHF.

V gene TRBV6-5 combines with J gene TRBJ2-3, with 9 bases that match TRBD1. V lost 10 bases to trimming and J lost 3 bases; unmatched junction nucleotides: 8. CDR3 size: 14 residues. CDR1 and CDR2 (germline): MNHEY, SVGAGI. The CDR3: CATRQGGATDTQYF. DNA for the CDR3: TGTGCCACCAGACAGGGGGGGGCAACAGATACGCAGTATTTT.

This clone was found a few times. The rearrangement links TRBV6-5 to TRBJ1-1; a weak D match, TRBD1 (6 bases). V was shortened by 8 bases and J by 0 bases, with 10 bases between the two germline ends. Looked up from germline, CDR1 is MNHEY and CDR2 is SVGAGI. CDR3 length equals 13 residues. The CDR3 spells CASGGQMNTEAFF. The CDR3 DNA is TGTGCCAGCGGAGGACAGATGAACACTGAAGCTTTCTTT.

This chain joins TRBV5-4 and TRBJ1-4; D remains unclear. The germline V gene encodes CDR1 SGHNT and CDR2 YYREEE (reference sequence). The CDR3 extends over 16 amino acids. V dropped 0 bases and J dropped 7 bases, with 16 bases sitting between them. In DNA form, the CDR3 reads TGTGCCAGCAGCTTGGGTTTATGGGGAGTAGGTGAAAAACTGTTTTTT. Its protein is CASSLGLWGVGEKLFF.

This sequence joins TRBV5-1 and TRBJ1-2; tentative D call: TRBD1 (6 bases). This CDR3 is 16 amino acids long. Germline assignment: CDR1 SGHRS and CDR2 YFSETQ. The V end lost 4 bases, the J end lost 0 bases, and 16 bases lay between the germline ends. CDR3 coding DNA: TGCGCCAGCAGCCCGGGGGGCAGATCAGCTAACTATGGCTACACCTTC. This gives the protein CASSPGGRSANYGYTF.

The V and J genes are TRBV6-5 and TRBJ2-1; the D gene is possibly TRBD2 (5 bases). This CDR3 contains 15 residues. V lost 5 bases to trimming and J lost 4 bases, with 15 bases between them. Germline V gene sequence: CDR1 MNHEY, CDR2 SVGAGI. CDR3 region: CASSKAGITYNEQFF. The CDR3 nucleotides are TGTGCCAGCAGTAAGGCCGGGATCACTTACAATGAGCAGTTCTTC.

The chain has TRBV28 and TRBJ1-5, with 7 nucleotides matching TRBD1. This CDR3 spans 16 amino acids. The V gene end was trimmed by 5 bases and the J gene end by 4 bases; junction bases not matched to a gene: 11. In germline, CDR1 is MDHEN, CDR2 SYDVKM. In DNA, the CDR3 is TGTGCCAGCAGTCCAAGGGGAGCAGGGGGTAATCAGCCCCAGCATTTT. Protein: CASSPRGAGGNQPQHF.

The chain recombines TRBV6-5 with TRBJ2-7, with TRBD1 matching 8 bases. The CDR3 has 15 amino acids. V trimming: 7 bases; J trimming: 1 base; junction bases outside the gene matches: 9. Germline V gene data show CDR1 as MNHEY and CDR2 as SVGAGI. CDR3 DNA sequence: TGTGCCAGCACACCCAGAAGACAGGGGTCCTACGAGCAGTACTTC. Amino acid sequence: CASTPRRQGSYEQYF.

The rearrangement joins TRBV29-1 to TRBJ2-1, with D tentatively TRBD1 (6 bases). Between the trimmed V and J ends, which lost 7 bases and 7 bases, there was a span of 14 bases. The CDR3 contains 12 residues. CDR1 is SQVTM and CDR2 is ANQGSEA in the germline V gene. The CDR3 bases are TGCAGCGGGAGAGGGGGTGGAAATGAGCAGTTCTTC. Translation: CSGRGGGNEQFF.

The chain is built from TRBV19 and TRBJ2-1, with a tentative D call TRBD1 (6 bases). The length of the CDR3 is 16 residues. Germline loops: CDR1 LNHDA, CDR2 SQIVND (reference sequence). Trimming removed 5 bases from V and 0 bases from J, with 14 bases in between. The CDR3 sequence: CASSSPDSLSYNEQFF. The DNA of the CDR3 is TGTGCCAGTAGTTCCCCGGACAGTCTCTCCTACAATGAGCAGTTCTTC.

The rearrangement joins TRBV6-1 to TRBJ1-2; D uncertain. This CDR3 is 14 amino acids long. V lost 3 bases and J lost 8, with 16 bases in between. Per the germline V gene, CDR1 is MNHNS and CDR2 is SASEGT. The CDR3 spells CASSDVSPRRGYTF. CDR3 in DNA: TGTGCCAGCAGTGATGTCAGCCCCCGGCGGGGCTACACCTTC.

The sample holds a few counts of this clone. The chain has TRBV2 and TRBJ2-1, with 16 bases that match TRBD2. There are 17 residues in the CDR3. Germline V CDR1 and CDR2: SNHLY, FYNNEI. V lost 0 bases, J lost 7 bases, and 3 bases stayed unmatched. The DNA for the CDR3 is TGTGCCAGCAGTGAAGCGGGACTAGCGGGGGGGTTGAATGAGCAGTTCTTC. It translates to CASSEAGLAGGLNEQFF.

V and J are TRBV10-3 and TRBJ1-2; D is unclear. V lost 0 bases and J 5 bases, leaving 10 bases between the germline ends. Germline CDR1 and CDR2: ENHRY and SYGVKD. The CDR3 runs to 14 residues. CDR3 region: CAISESLTVYGYTF. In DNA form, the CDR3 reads TGTGCCATCAGTGAGTCCCTAACGGTGTATGGCTACACCTTC.

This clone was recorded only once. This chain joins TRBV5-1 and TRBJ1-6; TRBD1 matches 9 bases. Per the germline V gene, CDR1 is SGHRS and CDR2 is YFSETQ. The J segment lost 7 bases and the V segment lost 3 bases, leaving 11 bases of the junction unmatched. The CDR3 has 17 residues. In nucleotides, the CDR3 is TGCGCCAGCAGCTGGGGGGTACAGGGGACAGGGAATTCACCCCTCCACTTT. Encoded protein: CASSWGVQGTGNSPLHF.

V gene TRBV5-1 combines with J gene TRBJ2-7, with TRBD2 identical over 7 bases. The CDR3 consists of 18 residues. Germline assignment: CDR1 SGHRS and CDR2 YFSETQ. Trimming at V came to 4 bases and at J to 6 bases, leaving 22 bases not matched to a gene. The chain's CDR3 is CASSPSVRDYPSYSEQYF. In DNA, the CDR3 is TGCGCCAGCAGCCCTTCAGTAAGGGACTACCCAAGCTATTCCGAGCAGTACTTC.

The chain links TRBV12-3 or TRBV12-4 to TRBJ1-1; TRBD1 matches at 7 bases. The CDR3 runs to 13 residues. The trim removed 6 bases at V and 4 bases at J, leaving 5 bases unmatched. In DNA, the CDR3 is TGTGCCAGCAGGGGGCAGGGGGGCACTGAAGCTTTCTTT. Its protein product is CASRGQGGTEAFF.

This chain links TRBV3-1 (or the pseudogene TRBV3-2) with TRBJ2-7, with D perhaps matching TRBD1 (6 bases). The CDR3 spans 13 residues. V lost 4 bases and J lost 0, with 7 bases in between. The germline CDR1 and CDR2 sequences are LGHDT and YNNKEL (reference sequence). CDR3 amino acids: CASSRDTSYEQYF. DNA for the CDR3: TGTGCCAGCAGCCGGGACACCTCCTACGAGCAGTACTTC.

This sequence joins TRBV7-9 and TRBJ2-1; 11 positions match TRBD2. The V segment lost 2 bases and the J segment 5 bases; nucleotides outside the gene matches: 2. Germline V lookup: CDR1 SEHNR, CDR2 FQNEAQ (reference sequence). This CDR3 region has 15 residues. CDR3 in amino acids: CASSLMGLADNEQFF. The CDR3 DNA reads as TGTGCCAGCAGCTTAATGGGACTAGCGGACAATGAGCAGTTCTTC.

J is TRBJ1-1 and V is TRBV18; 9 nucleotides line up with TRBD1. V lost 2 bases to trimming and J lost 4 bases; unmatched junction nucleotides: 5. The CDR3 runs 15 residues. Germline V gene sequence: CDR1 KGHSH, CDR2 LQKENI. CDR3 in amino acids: CASSPLQGASTEAFF. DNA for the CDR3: TGTGCCAGCTCACCATTACAGGGGGCGAGCACTGAAGCTTTCTTT.

CDR3 amino acids: CASQSGDRNIQYF. CDR3 coding DNA: TGCGCCAGCCAGTCAGGGGATCGAAACATTCAGTACTTC. The chain uses TRBV5-1 and TRBJ2-4; tentative D call: TRBD1 (6 bases). Trimming removed 7 bases at V and 6 bases at J, with 14 bases between. The CDR3 length is 13 residues. Germline V gene data show CDR1 as SGHRS and CDR2 as YFSETQ.

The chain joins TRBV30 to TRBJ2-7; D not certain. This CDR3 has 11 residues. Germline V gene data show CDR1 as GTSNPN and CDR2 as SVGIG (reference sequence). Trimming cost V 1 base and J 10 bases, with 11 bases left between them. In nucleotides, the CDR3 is TGTGCCTGGAGTGCTGGTCAGAATCAGTACTTC. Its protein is CAWSAGQNQYF. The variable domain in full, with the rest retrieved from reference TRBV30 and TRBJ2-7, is SQTIHQWPATLVQPVGSPLSLECTVEGTSNPNLYWYRQAAGRGLQLLFYSVGIGQISSEVPQNLSASRPQDRQFILSSKKLLLSDSGFYLCAWSAGQNQYFGPGTRLTVT.

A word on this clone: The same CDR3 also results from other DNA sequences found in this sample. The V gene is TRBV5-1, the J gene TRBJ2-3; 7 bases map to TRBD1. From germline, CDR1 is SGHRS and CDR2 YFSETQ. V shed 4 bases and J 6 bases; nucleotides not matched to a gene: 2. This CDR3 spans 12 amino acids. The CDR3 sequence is CASSLDRDTQYF. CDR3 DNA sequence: TGCGCCAGCAGCCTGGACAGGGATACGCAGTATTTT.

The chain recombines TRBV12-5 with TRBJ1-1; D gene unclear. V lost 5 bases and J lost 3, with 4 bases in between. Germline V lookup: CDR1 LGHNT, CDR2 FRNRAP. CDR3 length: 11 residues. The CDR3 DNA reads TGTGCTAGTGGTCTGTACACTGAAGCTTTCTTT. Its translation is CASGLYTEAFF. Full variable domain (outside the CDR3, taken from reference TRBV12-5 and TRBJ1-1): DARVTQTPRHKVTEMGQEVTMRCQPILGHNTVFWYRQTMMQGLELLAYFRNRAPLDDSGMPKDRFSAEMPDATLATLKIQPSEPRDSAVYFCASGLYTEAFFGQGTRLTVV.

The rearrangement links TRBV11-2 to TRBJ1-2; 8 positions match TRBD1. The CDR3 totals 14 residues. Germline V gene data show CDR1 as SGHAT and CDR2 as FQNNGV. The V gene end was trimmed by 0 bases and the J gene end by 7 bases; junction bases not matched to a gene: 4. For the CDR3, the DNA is TGTGCCAGCAGCTTAGATTGGACAGGGAGTGGCTACACCTTC. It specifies CASSLDWTGSGYTF.